This is a list of T cell receptor beta chains from one sample in a study of Graves' ophthalmopathy and Graves' hyperthyroidism. MiXCR, applied by TCRdb to the multiplex PCR reads, yields one record per CDR3 protein. This sample carries over 650,000 distinct CDR3 sequences, approximately 39% of them seen once, and the ten largest clones take over 2.5%. Sequenced input: peripheral blood. These receptors all come from an adult man with Graves' ophthalmopathy. Both conserved end residues are part of each CDR3. The D gene is left open where the match is weak. The size field is filled for only some rows; it gives once, few, many or a size class.

V,J,size,D,DNA,CDR3
TRBV5-6,TRBJ1-2,many,.,TGTGCCAGCAGCGATTACTATCGGGGTCGGGACTATGGCTACACCTTC,CASSDYYRGRDYGYTF
TRBV10-3,TRBJ2-7,few,TRBD2,TGTGCCAGCAGTGAATCTAGCGGGAGGGGGTACGAGCAGTACTTC,CASSESSGRGYEQYF
TRBV7-9,TRBJ1-1,many,.,TGTGCCAGCAGCCCCGACTTCGGAGGATCGAACACTGAAGCTTTCTTT,CASSPDFGGSNTEAFF
TRBV25-1,TRBJ1-1,many,TRBD1,TGTGCCAGCAGTGTGCCGGATGGACAGGGCGACACTGAAGCTTTCTTT,CASSVPDGQGDTEAFF
TRBV10-3,TRBJ2-1,few,.,TGTGCCATCAGGGCGGGACAGACCACCAATGAGCAGTTCTTC,CAIRAGQTTNEQFF
TRBV2,TRBJ1-5,.,.,TGTGCCAGCGGGGGGATTTATAGCAATCAGCCCCAGCATTTT,CASGGIYSNQPQHF
TRBV5-1,TRBJ1-2,.,.,TGCGCCAGCAGCCCGACAGGCGTGGAGGCTGGCTACACCTTC,CASSPTGVEAGYTF
TRBV19,TRBJ2-7,few,TRBD1,TGTGCCAGTAGTATAGCAGGGGGCTCCTACGAGCAGTACTTC,CASSIAGGSYEQYF
TRBV6-5,TRBJ2-7,.,TRBD2,TGTGCCAGCAGTCGACCTTTCGGGACTAGCGGGGACAACGAGCAGTACTTC,CASSRPFGTSGDNEQYF
TRBV19,TRBJ1-2,.,.,TGTGCCAGTAGTGAGGACCGGACCGTCTTCTATGGCTACACCTTC,CASSEDRTVFYGYTF
TRBV12-3/TRBV12-4,TRBJ1-2,.,.,TGTGCCAGCAGTTGGCGGGTCGGGGTCGGCTACACCTTC,CASSWRVGVGYTF
TRBV20-1,TRBJ2-7,.,.,TGCAGTGCTAGAGATTGGGACTACGAGCAGTACTTC,CSARDWDYEQYF
TRBV5-1,TRBJ2-7,.,TRBD1,TGCGCCAGCAGCCCCCTCGGGACAGGATCCTACGAGCAGTACTTC,CASSPLGTGSYEQYF
TRBV9,TRBJ1-2,.,.,TGTGCCAGCAGCGCCCAGGGAGATAACTATGGCTACACCTTC,CASSAQGDNYGYTF
TRBV7-2,TRBJ2-5,many,TRBD1,TGTGCCAGCAGCGCCTTCCTAGGGGGCGGAGAGACCCAGTACTTC,CASSAFLGGGETQYF
TRBV25-1,TRBJ2-2,.,TRBD2,TGTGCCAGCAGATCTACAGCGGGGTCGGACACCGGGGAGCTGTTTTTT,CASRSTAGSDTGELFF
TRBV14,TRBJ2-7,many,TRBD1,TGTGCCAGCAGCCAAAACCGGGACAGGGTCCAGGAGCAGTACTTC,CASSQNRDRVQEQYF
TRBV7-8,TRBJ2-6,.,TRBD1,TGTGCCAGCAGCACGTGGACAGGGGCCACCCACTCTGGGGACAACGTCCTTACTTTC,CASSTWTGATHSGDNVLTF
TRBV30,TRBJ2-7,.,.,TGTGCCTGGAGTGGGGACGTATCCTACGAGCAGTACTTC,CAWSGDVSYEQYF
TRBV7-9,TRBJ1-1,many,.,TGTGCCAGCAGCATACAGGGAGGTAACACTGAAGCTTTCTTT,CASSIQGGNTEAFF
TRBV7-6,TRBJ2-5,.,.,TGTGCCAGCAGCTTAAGAGGTGGAGAGTCAGAGACCCAGTACTTC,CASSLRGGESETQYF
TRBV13,TRBJ2-7,.,.,TGTGCCAGCAGTTCACAGGGCGGACGCCAGCAGTACTTC,CASSSQGGRQQYF
TRBV10-3,TRBJ1-2,many,TRBD1,TGTGCCATCGGTGACAGGGAGATCGGCTATGGCTACACCTTC,CAIGDREIGYGYTF
TRBV6-6,TRBJ2-7,.,.,TGTGCCAGCAGTTACTTGGGTAGCTACTCCTACGAGCAGTACTTC,CASSYLGSYSYEQYF
TRBV15,TRBJ1-4,many,TRBD1,TGTGCCACCAGCACCGACAGGGTTAGAGAAAAACTGTTTTTT,CATSTDRVREKLFF
TRBV7-2,TRBJ2-2,few,.,TGTGCCAGCAGCTCTAGATTAGCCGGGGAGCTGTTTTTT,CASSSRLAGELFF
TRBV20-1,TRBJ1-1,many,TRBD1,TGCAGTGCCCAACGGACAGGGGGAACTGAAGCTTTCTTT,CSAQRTGGTEAFF
TRBV7-9,TRBJ2-5,.,TRBD2,TGTGCCAGCAGCGTTGGGACTAGCGGGACAGGGGTGGAGACCCAGTACTTC,CASSVGTSGTGVETQYF
TRBV6-6,TRBJ1-4,many,.,TGTGCCAGCAGTTATGACCCCGGCCAGGCGGGTGAAAAACTGTTTTTT,CASSYDPGQAGEKLFF
TRBV4-3,TRBJ1-1,.,TRBD1,TGCGCCAGCAGCCAGGGATTGGGACAGTTGAACACTGAAGCTTTCTTT,CASSQGLGQLNTEAFF
TRBV4-1,TRBJ1-1,many,.,TGCGCCAGCAGCCAAATACAGGTGAACACTGAAGCTTTCTTT,CASSQIQVNTEAFF
TRBV11-2,TRBJ1-5,many,TRBD1,TGTGCCAGCAGTCTGGACAGGGGAAGTCAGCCCCAGCATTTT,CASSLDRGSQPQHF
TRBV25-1,TRBJ2-6,.,.,TGTGCCAGCAGTTTGGGTCGAGTCTCTGGGGCCAACGTCCTGACTTTC,CASSLGRVSGANVLTF
TRBV10-3,TRBJ1-5,.,.,TGTGCCATCAGTGGGGATTATCAGCCCCAGCATTTT,CAISGDYQPQHF
TRBV5-1,TRBJ2-5,.,.,TGCGCCAGCAGCTTGAGAGGGGCCCAAGAGACCCAGTACTTC,CASSLRGAQETQYF
TRBV29-1,TRBJ1-1,.,TRBD1,TGCAGCGCATCGGACAGGGGGCACACTGAAGCTTTCTTT,CSASDRGHTEAFF
TRBV5-6,TRBJ1-2,few,TRBD1,TGTGCCAGCACTCCCGAACCGGGACAGGGAGCTGGCTACACCTTC,CASTPEPGQGAGYTF
TRBV5-1,TRBJ1-2,many,.,TGCGCCAGCAGCGGCTCGGGACATGGCTACACCTTC,CASSGSGHGYTF
TRBV7-9,TRBJ2-5,many,TRBD1,TGTGCCAGCAGCCCGACAGGGGGATTTTTGGAGACCCAGTACTTC,CASSPTGGFLETQYF
TRBV27,TRBJ2-7,once,TRBD1,TGTGCCAGCAACGTCACCGGGACAGGGTCCTACGAGCAGTACTTC,CASNVTGTGSYEQYF
TRBV29-1,TRBJ1-5,once,.,TGCAGCGTTTCTACTGGGGGCGGACAGAGCAATCAGCCCCAGCATTTT,CSVSTGGGQSNQPQHF
TRBV15,TRBJ2-7,.,.,TGTGCCACCAGCAGTCCCCAGGACTGGTCCGAGCAGTACTTC,CATSSPQDWSEQYF
TRBV25-1,TRBJ1-1,many,.,TGTGCCAGCAGTGAATCCGGGTCGAACACTGGAGCTTTCTTT,CASSESGSNTGAFF
TRBV29-1,TRBJ2-5,.,.,TGCAGCGTTGGAGGGGTGGAGACCCAGTACTTC,CSVGGVETQYF
TRBV19,TRBJ1-1,.,TRBD1,TGTGCCAGTAGTATACGGGGACAGGGGTTTTCTGAAGCTTTCTTT,CASSIRGQGFSEAFF
TRBV19,TRBJ2-7,.,.,TGTGCCAGTAGTATTAGGGCAGGGTCCTACGAGCAGTACTTC,CASSIRAGSYEQYF
TRBV29-1,TRBJ1-2,.,.,TGCAGCGTTGGGTTCGGAGCTATGAACTATGGCTACACCTTC,CSVGFGAMNYGYTF
TRBV20-1,TRBJ2-7,.,.,TGCAGTGCCACCGTGTATGGGGTCTCCTACGAGCAGTACTTC,CSATVYGVSYEQYF
TRBV20-1,TRBJ1-4,many,.,TGCAGTGCTAGAGATTCGTTTTCGGGGGATGAAAAACTGTTTTTT,CSARDSFSGDEKLFF